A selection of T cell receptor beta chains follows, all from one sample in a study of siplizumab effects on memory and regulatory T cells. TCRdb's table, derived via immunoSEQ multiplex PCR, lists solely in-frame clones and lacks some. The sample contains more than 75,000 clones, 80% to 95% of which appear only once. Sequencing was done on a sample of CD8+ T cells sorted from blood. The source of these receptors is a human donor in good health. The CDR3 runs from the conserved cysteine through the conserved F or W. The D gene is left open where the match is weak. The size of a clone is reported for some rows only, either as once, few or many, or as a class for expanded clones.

CDR3aa: CASSISGGLNTEAFF
abundance: -
v_gene: TRBV19
j_gene: TRBJ1-1
d_gene: -

CDR3aa: CASSLVSTDTQYF
abundance: -
v_gene: TRBV7-2
j_gene: TRBJ2-3
d_gene: -

CDR3aa: CAWTAGGPGELFF
abundance: -
v_gene: TRBV30
j_gene: TRBJ2-2
d_gene: TRBD2

CDR3aa: CASSLDQPGGWETQYF
abundance: -
v_gene: TRBV11-3
j_gene: TRBJ2-5
d_gene: TRBD1

CDR3aa: CASSLGNEQYF
abundance: few
v_gene: TRBV7-6
j_gene: TRBJ2-7
d_gene: -

CDR3aa: CATSRGSTDTQYF
abundance: -
v_gene: TRBV15
j_gene: TRBJ2-3
d_gene: -

CDR3aa: CANQQGVTDTQYF
abundance: -
v_gene: TRBV2
j_gene: TRBJ2-3
d_gene: -

CDR3aa: CASSVASSGGQETQYF
abundance: -
v_gene: TRBV9
j_gene: TRBJ2-5
d_gene: TRBD2

CDR3aa: CASSLSLRYEQYF
abundance: -
v_gene: TRBV27
j_gene: TRBJ2-7
d_gene: -

CDR3aa: CASSFEYNSPLHF
abundance: -
v_gene: TRBV27
j_gene: TRBJ1-6
d_gene: -

CDR3aa: CASSEAKGTGNYEQYF
abundance: -
v_gene: TRBV2
j_gene: TRBJ2-7
d_gene: TRBD1

CDR3aa: CASRTLLAQSTDTQYF
abundance: -
v_gene: TRBV27
j_gene: TRBJ2-3
d_gene: TRBD2

CDR3aa: CASSLPPGREQYF
abundance: -
v_gene: TRBV23-1
j_gene: TRBJ2-7
d_gene: -

CDR3aa: CASSQDGLPYMGGEQFF
abundance: -
v_gene: TRBV4-3
j_gene: TRBJ2-1
d_gene: -

CDR3aa: CASSVTPSDTQYF
abundance: -
v_gene: TRBV9
j_gene: TRBJ2-3
d_gene: -

CDR3aa: CASSLAGDTEAFF
abundance: -
v_gene: TRBV5-1
j_gene: TRBJ1-1
d_gene: -

CDR3aa: CAWRGRIKSYEQYF
abundance: -
v_gene: TRBV30
j_gene: TRBJ2-7
d_gene: -

CDR3aa: CASSVAGGTNYGYTF
abundance: once
v_gene: TRBV9
j_gene: TRBJ1-2
d_gene: -

CDR3aa: CASSLDRGNTEAFF
abundance: -
v_gene: TRBV27
j_gene: TRBJ1-1
d_gene: TRBD1

CDR3aa: CASSARTGTGHQETQYF
abundance: -
v_gene: TRBV9
j_gene: TRBJ2-5
d_gene: TRBD1

CDR3aa: CASSTGTALSYGYTF
abundance: -
v_gene: TRBV19
j_gene: TRBJ1-2
d_gene: TRBD1

CDR3aa: CASSPDRGRGYTF
abundance: -
v_gene: TRBV18
j_gene: TRBJ1-2
d_gene: TRBD1

CDR3aa: CASSGDGQGVEETQYF
abundance: -
v_gene: TRBV21-1
j_gene: TRBJ2-5
d_gene: -

CDR3aa: CASSLSGPGNYGYTF
abundance: -
v_gene: TRBV27
j_gene: TRBJ1-2
d_gene: -

CDR3aa: CASSLGFGGYNEQFF
abundance: -
v_gene: TRBV11-2
j_gene: TRBJ2-1
d_gene: -

CDR3aa: CASSGGQVREKLFF
abundance: -
v_gene: TRBV13
j_gene: TRBJ1-4
d_gene: TRBD1

CDR3aa: CASSYGRVDNEKLFF
abundance: -
v_gene: TRBV5-6
j_gene: TRBJ1-4
d_gene: -

CDR3aa: CASSLAGVYEQYF
abundance: -
v_gene: TRBV5-5
j_gene: -
d_gene: -

CDR3aa: CASSFLDGRSPDNEQFF
abundance: -
v_gene: TRBV27
j_gene: TRBJ2-1
d_gene: TRBD2

CDR3aa: CASSHEGTGVPYEQYF
abundance: -
v_gene: TRBV27
j_gene: TRBJ2-7
d_gene: TRBD1

CDR3aa: CASSFDGIDEQFF
abundance: -
v_gene: TRBV5-6
j_gene: TRBJ2-1
d_gene: -

CDR3aa: CASSGGDAGFNSPLHF
abundance: once
v_gene: TRBV5-6
j_gene: TRBJ1-6
d_gene: -

CDR3aa: CASSFLDEQYF
abundance: -
v_gene: TRBV7-2
j_gene: TRBJ2-7
d_gene: -

CDR3aa: CASSLGTSGRWNTDTQYF
abundance: -
v_gene: TRBV5-4
j_gene: TRBJ2-3
d_gene: TRBD2

CDR3aa: CASSSAGRGYGYTF
abundance: -
v_gene: TRBV19
j_gene: TRBJ1-2
d_gene: -

CDR3aa: CASGQGNEKLFF
abundance: once
v_gene: TRBV6-5
j_gene: TRBJ1-4
d_gene: TRBD1

CDR3aa: CASSKRETGELFF
abundance: -
v_gene: TRBV6-5
j_gene: TRBJ2-2
d_gene: -

CDR3aa: CASTNLAGESTDTQYF
abundance: -
v_gene: TRBV7-9
j_gene: TRBJ2-3
d_gene: TRBD2

CDR3aa: CASRKTGANSGANVLTF
abundance: -
v_gene: TRBV5-1
j_gene: TRBJ2-6
d_gene: TRBD1

CDR3aa: CASSQDWRDPNTEAFF
abundance: -
v_gene: TRBV4-3
j_gene: TRBJ1-1
d_gene: -

CDR3aa: CASSLGRNVKETQYF
abundance: -
v_gene: TRBV6-5
j_gene: TRBJ2-5
d_gene: -

CDR3aa: CASSSGGQETQYF
abundance: -
v_gene: TRBV7-3
j_gene: TRBJ2-5
d_gene: -

CDR3aa: CASSGRASGNTIYF
abundance: once
v_gene: TRBV7-2
j_gene: TRBJ1-3
d_gene: -

CDR3aa: CASSLLGRGDSPLHF
abundance: -
v_gene: TRBV27
j_gene: TRBJ1-6
d_gene: -